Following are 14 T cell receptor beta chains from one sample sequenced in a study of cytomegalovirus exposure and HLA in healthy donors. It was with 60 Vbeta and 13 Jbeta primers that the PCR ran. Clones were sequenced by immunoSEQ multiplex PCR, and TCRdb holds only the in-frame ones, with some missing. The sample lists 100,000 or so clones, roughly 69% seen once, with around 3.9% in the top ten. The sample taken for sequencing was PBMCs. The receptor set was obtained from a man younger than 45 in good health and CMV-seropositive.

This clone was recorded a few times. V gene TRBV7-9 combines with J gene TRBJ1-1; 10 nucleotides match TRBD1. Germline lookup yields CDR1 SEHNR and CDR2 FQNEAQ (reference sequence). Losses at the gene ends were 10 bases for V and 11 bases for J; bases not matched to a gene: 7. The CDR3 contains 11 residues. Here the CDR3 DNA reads TGTGCCACCTTAAGGGGACAGGGGGCTTTCTTT. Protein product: CATLRGQGAFF.

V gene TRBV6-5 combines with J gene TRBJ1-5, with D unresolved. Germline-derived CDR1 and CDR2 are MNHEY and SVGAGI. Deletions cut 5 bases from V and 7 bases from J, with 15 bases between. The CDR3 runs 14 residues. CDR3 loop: CASSQALGVQPQHF. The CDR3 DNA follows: TGTGCCAGCAGTCAAGCCCTGGGAGTGCAGCCCCAGCATTTT.

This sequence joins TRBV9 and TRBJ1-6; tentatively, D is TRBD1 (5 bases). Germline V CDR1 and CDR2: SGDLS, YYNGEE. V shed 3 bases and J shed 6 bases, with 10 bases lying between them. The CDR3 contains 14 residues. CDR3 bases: TGTGCCAGCAGCGAACCGGGACTTAATTCACCCCTCCACTTT. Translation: CASSEPGLNSPLHF.

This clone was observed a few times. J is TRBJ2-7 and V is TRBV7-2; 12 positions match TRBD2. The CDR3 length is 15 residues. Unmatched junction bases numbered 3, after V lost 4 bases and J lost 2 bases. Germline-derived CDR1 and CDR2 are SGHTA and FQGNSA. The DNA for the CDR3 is TGTGCCAGCAGCTCTAGCGGGGGGGATGCCTACGAGCAGTACTTC. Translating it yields CASSSSGGDAYEQYF.

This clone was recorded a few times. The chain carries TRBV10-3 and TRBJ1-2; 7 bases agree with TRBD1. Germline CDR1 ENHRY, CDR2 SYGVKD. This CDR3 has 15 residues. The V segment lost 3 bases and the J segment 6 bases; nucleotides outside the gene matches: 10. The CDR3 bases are TGTGCCATCAGTGAAGGCGGCAGGGGGTATGATGGCTACACCTTC. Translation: CAISEGGRGYDGYTF.

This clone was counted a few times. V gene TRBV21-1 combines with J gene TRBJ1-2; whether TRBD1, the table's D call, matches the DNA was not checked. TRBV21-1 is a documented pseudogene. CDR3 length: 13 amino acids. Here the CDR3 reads CASSATGDDGYTF. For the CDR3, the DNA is TGTGCCAGCAGCGCGACAGGGGATGATGGCTACACCTTC.

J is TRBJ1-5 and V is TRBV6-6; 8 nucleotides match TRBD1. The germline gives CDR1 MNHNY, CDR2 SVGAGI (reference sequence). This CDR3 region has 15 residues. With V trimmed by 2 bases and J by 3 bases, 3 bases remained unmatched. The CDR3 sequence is CASSYGQGLNQPQHF. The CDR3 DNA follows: TGTGCCAGCAGTTACGGACAGGGACTCAATCAGCCCCAGCATTTT.

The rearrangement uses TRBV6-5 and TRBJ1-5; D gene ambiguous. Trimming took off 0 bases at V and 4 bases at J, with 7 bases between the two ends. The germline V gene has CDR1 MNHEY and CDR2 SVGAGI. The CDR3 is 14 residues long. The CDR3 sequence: CASSYSSGNQPQHF. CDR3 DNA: TGTGCCAGCAGTTACTCGTCGGGAAATCAGCCCCAGCATTTT.

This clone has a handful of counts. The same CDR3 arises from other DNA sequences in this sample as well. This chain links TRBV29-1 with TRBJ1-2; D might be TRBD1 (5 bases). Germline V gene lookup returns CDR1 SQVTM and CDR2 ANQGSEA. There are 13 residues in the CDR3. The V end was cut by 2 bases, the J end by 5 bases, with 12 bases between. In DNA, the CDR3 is TGCAGCGTTGAAAGGGGTTTGGGGTATGGCTACACCTTC. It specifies CSVERGLGYGYTF. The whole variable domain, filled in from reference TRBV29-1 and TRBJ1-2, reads SAVISQKPSRDICQRGTSLTIQCQVDSQVTMMFWYRQQPGQSLTLIATANQGSEATYESGFVIDKFPISRPNLTFSTLTVSNMSPEDSSIYLCSVERGLGYGYTFGSGTRLTVV.

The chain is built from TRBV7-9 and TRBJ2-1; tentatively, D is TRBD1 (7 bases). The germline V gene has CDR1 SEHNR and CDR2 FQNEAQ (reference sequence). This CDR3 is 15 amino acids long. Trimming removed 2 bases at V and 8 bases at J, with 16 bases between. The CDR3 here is CASSLSQGGGDEQFF. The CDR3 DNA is TGTGCCAGCAGCTTAAGTCAGGGGGGAGGAGATGAGCAGTTCTTC.

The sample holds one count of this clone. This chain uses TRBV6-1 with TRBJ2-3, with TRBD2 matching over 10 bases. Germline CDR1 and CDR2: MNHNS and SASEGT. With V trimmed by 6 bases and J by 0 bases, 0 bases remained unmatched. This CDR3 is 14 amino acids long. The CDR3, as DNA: TGTGCCAGCAGACTAGCGGGGAGCACAGATACGCAGTATTTT. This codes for CASRLAGSTDTQYF.

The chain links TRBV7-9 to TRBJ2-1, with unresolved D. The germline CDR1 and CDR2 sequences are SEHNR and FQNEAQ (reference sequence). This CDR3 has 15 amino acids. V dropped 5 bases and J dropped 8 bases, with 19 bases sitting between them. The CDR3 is CASSRTSGAGYEQFF. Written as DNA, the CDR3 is TGTGCCAGCAGCCGTACAAGTGGCGCCGGGTATGAGCAGTTCTTC.

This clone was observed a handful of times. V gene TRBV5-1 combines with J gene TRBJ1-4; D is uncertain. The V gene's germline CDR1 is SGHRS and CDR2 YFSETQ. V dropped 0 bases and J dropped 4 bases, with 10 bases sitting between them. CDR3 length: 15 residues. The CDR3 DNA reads TGCGCCAGCAGCTTGGGGAGGGATGGTAATGAAAAACTGTTTTTT. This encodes CASSLGRDGNEKLFF.

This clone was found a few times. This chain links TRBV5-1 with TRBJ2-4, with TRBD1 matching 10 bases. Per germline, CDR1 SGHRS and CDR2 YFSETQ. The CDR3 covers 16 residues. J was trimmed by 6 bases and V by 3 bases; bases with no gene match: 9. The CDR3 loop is CASSWGQGRVGNIQYF. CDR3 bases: TGCGCCAGCAGCTGGGGACAGGGGCGTGTAGGAAACATTCAGTACTTC.